This T cell receptor beta chain derives from a study of cytomegalovirus exposure and HLA in healthy donors. Findings of the study overall: The authors later linked a missense DCLRE1C variant to TCR beta V- and J-gene trimming.

This clone came up a few times. Its antigen is unidentified. With 60 Vbeta and 13 Jbeta primers, the PCR was carried out. Measured with immunoSEQ multiplex PCR; TCRdb has only the in-frame clones, and not every one. The table includes some 75,000 clones, around 78% detected once. Germline V lookup: CDR1 SQVTM, CDR2 ANQGSEA. The length of the CDR3 is 12 residues. V was trimmed by 6 bases and J by 7 bases, leaving 15 bases between them. The chain combines TRBV29-1 with TRBJ1-1, with D unresolved. The clonotype originates from a man aged 18 to 29 in good health and CMV-seropositive. Sequencing was done on a sample of PBMCs. CDR3 nucleotide sequence: TGCAGCGTCACAGAATCGTGGATTGAAGCTTTCTTT. It specifies CSVTESWIEAFF.